Following are 6 T cell receptor beta chains from one sample sequenced in a study of cytomegalovirus exposure and HLA in healthy donors. PCR involved 60 Vbeta and 13 Jbeta primers. The method was immunoSEQ multiplex PCR; TCRdb's version includes in-frame clones alone and lacks a portion of them. This table has 180,000 or so clones, under 85% appearing once. Sequencing used PBMCs. The receptor set was obtained from a male donor in good health and CMV-seronegative.

This clone rates as medium-sized. This sequence joins TRBV5-1 and TRBJ1-1, with 8 bases identical to TRBD1. With 4 bases clipped from V and 2 bases from J, the junction kept 7 bases outside the gene matches. Germline-derived CDR1 and CDR2 are SGHRS and YFSETQ. CDR3 length equals 15 residues. The CDR3 loop reads CASSGGTGVNTEAFF. The CDR3 DNA is TGCGCCAGCAGCGGGGGGACAGGAGTTAACACTGAAGCTTTCTTT.

The V gene is TRBV6-5, the J gene TRBJ2-3; D unresolved. From germline, CDR1 is MNHEY and CDR2 SVGAGI. V was clipped by 0 bases and J by 5 bases, with 12 bases between them. This CDR3 comprises 15 residues. The CDR3 here is CASSYSISGRDTQYF. CDR3 nucleotide sequence: TGTGCCAGCAGTTACTCGATTTCAGGTCGAGATACGCAGTATTTT.

The chain uses TRBV6-5 and TRBJ2-3; TRBD2 aligns across 12 bases. This CDR3 is 15 amino acids long. From germline, CDR1 is MNHEY and CDR2 SVGAGI. The ends lost 4 bases at V and 4 bases at J; junction bases unmatched: 3. The CDR3 spells CASSSSGGAADTQYF. The CDR3 DNA follows: TGTGCCAGCAGTTCTAGCGGGGGGGCGGCAGATACGCAGTATTTT.

The table lists this clone with a count of one. The J gene is TRBJ1-3, the V gene TRBV2; D is unclear. Germline V gene sequence: CDR1 SNHLY, CDR2 FYNNEI. The CDR3 loop spans 16 amino acids. V was trimmed by 6 bases and J by 4 bases, leaving 19 bases between them. The CDR3 here is CASSGGPGSFGNTIYF. The CDR3 DNA reads as TGTGCCAGCAGCGGCGGGCCGGGGAGCTTCGGAAACACCATATATTTT.

The rearrangement links TRBV5-1 to TRBJ2-3; 8 bases align to TRBD2. This CDR3 contains 16 residues. J was trimmed by 4 bases and V by 0 bases; bases with no gene match: 7. Per germline, CDR1 SGHRS and CDR2 YFSETQ. CDR3 bases: TGCGCCAGCAGCTTGGAGGGGACTAGTGGAGCAGATACGCAGTATTTT. Translating gives CASSLEGTSGADTQYF.

The chain combines TRBV18 with TRBJ1-5; D may be TRBD1 (5 bases). Per germline, CDR1 KGHSH and CDR2 LQKENI. Trimming left V 2 bases short and J 5 bases short, with 10 bases between. This CDR3 has 14 residues. This CDR3 is CASSPIPGDQPQHF. The CDR3 bases are TGTGCCAGCTCACCAATTCCGGGGGATCAGCCCCAGCATTTT.